This T cell receptor beta chain emerged from a study of T cell responses to AZD1222 COVID-19 vaccine. The study, taken as a whole, reports: Vaccine-associated CD4 TCRs ranged over spike, dominating at 160-218 and 743-854.

TCRdb's table, derived via immunoSEQ multiplex PCR, lists solely in-frame clones and lacks some. The sample has 180,000 or so clones; 80% to 95% are singletons. As regards this clone: The antigen remains undetermined.

The TCR comes from an adult who received the AZD1222 COVID-19 vaccine. This sample comprised peripheral blood, obtained 28 days after the second AZD1222 dose.

CDR3 sequence (DNA): TGCGCCAGCAGCGGGACAGGGGTTCCAGATACGCAGTATTTT. The encoded protein is CASSGTGVPDTQYF. This sequence joins TRBV5-1 and TRBJ2-3, with TRBD1 identical over 10 bases. CDR1 is SGHRS, CDR2 YFSETQ, per germline. The CDR3 has 14 residues. J gave up 4 bases and V 4 bases, and 3 bases lay outside the gene matches. The variable domain in full, with the rest retrieved from reference TRBV5-1 and TRBJ2-3, is KAGVTQTPRYLIKTRGQQVTLSCSPISGHRSVSWYQQTPGQGLQFLFEYFSETQRNKGNFPGRFSGRQFSNSRSEMNVSTLELGDSALYLCASSGTGVPDTQYFGPGTRLTVL.